The 19 T cell receptor beta chains listed next were all sequenced from one sample in a study of metastatic and nonmetastatic thyroid tumors. Thyroid surgery took place with no prior treatment in any patient. TCRdb used MiXCR to call clones anew from the PCR reads. The sample has roughly 17,000 clones, under 30% seen once; the top ten hold under 30%. Material for sequencing was tumor tissue. These receptors were collected from a male donor with papillary thyroid cancer or a benign thyroid nodule (not recorded which). Some clones in this sample may be carry-over from other donors' samples.

There are a few counts of this clone. The chain is built from TRBV28 and TRBJ2-7; 11 positions match TRBD1. J gave up 6 bases and V 3 bases, and 7 bases lay outside the gene matches. The CDR3 extends over 15 amino acids. Germline assignment: CDR1 MDHEN and CDR2 SYDVKM. CDR3: CASSFRGGTGGEQYF. The CDR3 DNA reads as TGTGCCAGCAGTTTTAGGGGCGGGACAGGGGGCGAGCAGTACTTC.

The chain couples TRBV27 to TRBJ2-3; D call uncertain. Per the germline V gene, CDR1 is MNHEY and CDR2 is SMNVEV (reference sequence). This CDR3 has 15 amino acids. V was shortened by 2 bases and J by 3 bases, with 12 bases between the two germline ends. Here the CDR3 reads CASSLRLMGTDTQYF. CDR3 DNA sequence: TGTGCCAGCAGTTTACGACTCATGGGGACAGATACGCAGTATTTT.

This clone was picked up a small number of times. This chain connects TRBV6-1 to TRBJ1-5; possible D gene TRBD1, 5 bases. This CDR3 is 15 amino acids long. Germline CDR1 MNHNS, CDR2 SASEGT. The germline V and J ends were trimmed by 6 bases and 6 bases, with 18 bases remaining between them. The CDR3 DNA reads as TGTGCCAGCAGCCCCTCAAGGGGTGGGCCTCAGCCCCAGCATTTT. Protein product: CASSPSRGGPQPQHF.

CDR3: CASSQDRKRGEQYF. The CDR3 DNA is TGCGCCAGCAGCCAAGACAGGAAACGGGGGGAGCAGTACTTC. The gene calls are TRBV4-1 and TRBJ2-7; tentative D call: TRBD2 (6 bases). The V and J ends lost 0 bases and 7 bases respectively, with 13 bases between them. Germline V lookup: CDR1 MGHRA, CDR2 YSYEKL. The CDR3 contains 14 residues.

A word on this clone: Since no conserved phenylalanine or tryptophan closes the CDR3, a read error is the likely cause. This rearrangement joins TRBV6-1 to TRBJ1-2, with a weak D call TRBD1 (5 bases). The CDR3 totals 12 residues. CDR1 MNHNS and CDR2 SASEGT come from the germline V gene. CDR3 nucleotides: TGTGCCTGCAGCTCTAGGGGCTATGGCTACACCATC. Protein product: CACSSRGYGYTI.

V is TRBV11-2 and J is TRBJ2-7; TRBD2 aligns across 7 bases. Germline V gives CDR1 SGHAT, CDR2 FQNNGV. This CDR3 comprises 14 residues. The V and J ends lost 1 base and 3 bases, in that order; junction bases with no gene match: 3. The CDR3 is CASSLASGDYEQYF. CDR3 nucleotides: TGTGCCAGCAGCTTAGCAAGCGGGGACTACGAGCAGTACTTC.

The V call is TRBV4-3, the J call TRBJ2-7, with 7 positions matching TRBD2. V dropped 3 bases and J dropped 1; count of bases not matched to a gene: 6. In germline, CDR1 is LGHNA, CDR2 YSLEER. This CDR3 is built from 15 residues. For the CDR3, the DNA is TGCGCCAGCAGCCAGGTTCTAGCGGAGTCCTACGAGCAGTACTTC. It is translated as CASSQVLAESYEQYF.

With regard to this clone: Because the CDR3 is missing its conserved closing phenylalanine or tryptophan, this is likely a read error. The chain is built from TRBV11-3 and TRBJ2-7, with TRBD1 identical over 8 bases. This CDR3 comprises 14 residues. The V segment lost 3 bases and the J segment 2 bases; nucleotides outside the gene matches: 3. The germline gives CDR1 SGHNT, CDR2 YENEEA. In DNA form, the CDR3 reads TGTGCCAGCAGCTTGGGACAGGCAACCTACGAGCAGTACCCC. It yields the protein CASSLGQATYEQYP.

The chain combines TRBV11-3 with TRBJ1-2; D gene unclear. Trimming shortened V by 8 bases and J by 12 bases, and 25 bases separated the two germline ends. Germline V lookup: CDR1 SGHNT, CDR2 YENEEA. The CDR3 is 14 residues long. The CDR3 protein is CASRAETSASIDTF. The DNA for the CDR3 is TGTGCCAGCCGAGCTGAAACATCGGCCAGCATCGACACCTTC.

This clone was picked up many times. The rearrangement uses TRBV6-1 and TRBJ1-1; D is perhaps TRBD1 (6 bases). The CDR3 runs 15 residues. V was cut by 5 bases and J by 4 bases, with 17 bases left in between. Per germline, CDR1 MNHNS and CDR2 SASEGT. The DNA of the CDR3 is TGTGCCAGCAGTTCCATGCAAGGGGGGAGCACTGAAGCTTTCTTT. Amino acid sequence: CASSSMQGGSTEAFF.

This clone is categorized as medium-sized. The chain employs TRBV20-1 and TRBJ1-1; D is perhaps TRBD1 (6 bases). With 0 bases removed from V and 11 bases from J, the gap between germline ends came to 22 bases. CDR3 size: 15 residues. CDR1 is DFQATT, CDR2 SNEGSKA, per germline (reference sequence). CDR3 protein: CSARDSRGAGVGAFF. CDR3 DNA sequence: TGCAGTGCTAGAGATTCCCGGGGGGCCGGAGTGGGTGCTTTCTTT.

This chain's CDR3 is CASTLPTLQGNGYTF. CDR3 nucleotides: TGTGCCAGCACCTTGCCCACACTACAGGGTAATGGCTACACCTTC. The rearrangement joins TRBV28 to TRBJ1-2; D may be TRBD1 (6 bases). The V end lost 7 bases, the J end lost 6 bases, and 21 bases lay between the germline ends. The CDR3 is 15 amino acids. CDR1 MDHEN and CDR2 SYDVKM come from the germline V gene.

The table lists this clone with many counts. The chain has TRBV2 and TRBJ2-3, with 7 bases matching TRBD2. V lost 6 bases, J lost 1 base, and 4 bases stayed unmatched. In germline, CDR1 is SNHLY, CDR2 FYNNEI. The CDR3 has 14 residues. The CDR3 nucleotides read TGTGCCAGCAGGCAGGCGGGGGGCACAGATACGCAGTATTTT. Encoded protein: CASRQAGGTDTQYF.

The chain uses TRBV29-1 and TRBJ2-7, with D perhaps TRBD2 (5 bases). CDR3 length: 14 amino acids. The germline V and J ends were trimmed by 7 bases and 3 bases, with 19 bases remaining between them. CDR1 SQVTM and CDR2 ANQGSEA come from the germline V gene. CDR3: CSADPGTSGYEQYF. DNA of the CDR3: TGCAGCGCCGACCCCGGTACAAGCGGCTACGAGCAGTACTTC.

The chain couples TRBV28 to TRBJ1-2; D unresolved. This CDR3 spans 14 amino acids. The germline V gene has CDR1 MDHEN and CDR2 SYDVKM. Trimming shortened V by 7 bases and J by 7 bases, and 19 bases separated the two germline ends. The CDR3 DNA follows: TGTGCCAGCATCCCTGCGGGCTCTCGGCTTGGCTACACCTTC. It codes for CASIPAGSRLGYTF.

This clone was detected only a few times. A much bigger clone sits one base away, suggesting this may be a read error. J is TRBJ1-5 and V is TRBV18; no reliable D call. The CDR3 loop spans 14 amino acids. Germline CDR1 is KGHSH and CDR2 is LQKENI. The CDR3 region is CASSPGDSSQPQHF. Here the CDR3 DNA reads TGTGCCAGCTCACCAGGGGATAGCAGTCAGCCCCAGCATTTT.

The chain joins TRBV11-3 to TRBJ2-1; D remains ambiguous. The CDR3 sequence is 13 residues long. V lost 1 base and J 7 bases, leaving 8 bases between the germline ends. Germline CDR1 SGHNT, CDR2 YENEEA. CDR3 in amino acids: CASSLVRLNEQFF. As DNA, the CDR3 is TGTGCCAGCAGCTTAGTAAGGCTGAATGAGCAGTTCTTC.

By share, this clone counts as medium-sized (0.01 to 0.1%). V gene TRBV7-8 combines with J gene TRBJ1-3; no reliable D call. This CDR3 spans 17 amino acids. Trimming shortened V by 5 bases and J by 0 bases, and 17 bases separated the two germline ends. Germline V gives CDR1 SGHVS, CDR2 FQNEAQ. CDR3 amino acids: CASSPRAVGGSGNTIYF. CDR3 bases: TGTGCCAGCAGCCCACGGGCAGTCGGCGGCTCTGGAAACACCATATATTTT.

The table lists this clone with many counts. The chain recombines TRBV29-1 with TRBJ1-4, with D possibly matching TRBD1 (5 bases). The CDR3 extends over 12 amino acids. Trimming took 7 bases from V and 7 from J, leaving 13 bases between them. Germline V gene lookup returns CDR1 SQVTM and CDR2 ANQGSEA. The CDR3 region has the DNA TGCAGCGCCGGGGGGGGAGGTGAAAAACTGTTTTTT. It encodes CSAGGGGEKLFF.